Presented here are 22 T cell receptor beta chains from one specimen sequenced in a study of blood T cell repertoires in COVID-19. The method was immunoSEQ multiplex PCR; TCRdb's version includes in-frame clones alone and lacks a portion of them. The repertoire holds around 200,000 clones, approximately 80% seen once, with roughly 13% in the top ten. Sequencing was performed on peripheral blood. These TCRs come from a man between 50 and 59 years old who had recovered from COVID-19.

This sequence joins TRBV19 and TRBJ2-2, with TRBD2 matching over 10 bases. The CDR3 totals 14 residues. J gave up 7 bases and V 8 bases, and 7 bases lay outside the gene matches. The germline gives CDR1 LNHDA, CDR2 SQIVND (reference sequence). In DNA form, the CDR3 reads TGTGCCAGTTCCGGGACTAGCGCGGGCGGGGAGCTGTTTTTT. The encoded protein is CASSGTSAGGELFF.

The chain joins TRBV7-3 to TRBJ1-3, with D possibly TRBD1 on 6 matching bases. There are 15 residues in the CDR3. Germline V CDR1 and CDR2: SGHTA, FQGTGA. The V end was cut by 1 base, the J end by 9 bases, with 16 bases between. The CDR3 loop is CASSLNSGRGATIYF. As DNA, the CDR3 is TGTGCCAGCAGCTTAAACTCTGGCAGGGGCGCCACCATATATTTT. The full variable domain, rest sourced from reference TRBV7-3 and TRBJ1-3, is GAGVSQTPSNKVTEKGKYVELRCDPISGHTALYWYRQSLGQGPEFLIYFQGTGAADDSGLPNDRFFAVRPEGSVSTLKIQRTERGDSAVYLCASSLNSGRGATIYFGEGSWLTVV.

The chain employs TRBV11-1 and TRBJ1-1; 7 bases are a match to TRBD1. This CDR3 comprises 14 residues. Trimming at V came to 5 bases and at J to 0 bases, leaving 3 bases not matched to a gene. Germline values: CDR1 SGHAT, CDR2 FQDESV (reference sequence). The CDR3 DNA follows: TGTGCCAGCAGCCCGGGACAGTTGAACACTGAAGCTTTCTTT. This translates into CASSPGQLNTEAFF.

The chain links TRBV3-1 (or the pseudogene TRBV3-2) to TRBJ2-5, with 11 bases lining up with TRBD2. After removal of 4 bases from V and 7 bases from J, the junction contained 5 bases not matched to a gene. Germline lookup yields CDR1 LGHDT and CDR2 YNNKEL (reference sequence). CDR3 size: 14 residues. The CDR3 spells CASSPLAGVGTQYF. CDR3 in DNA: TGTGCCAGCAGCCCACTAGCGGGAGTCGGGACCCAGTACTTC.

The chain has TRBV19 and TRBJ1-1; TRBD1 agrees at 7 bases. The CDR3 totals 14 residues. CDR1 is LNHDA, CDR2 SQIVND, per germline (reference sequence). V was pared by 7 bases and J by 1 base, with 6 bases of the junction left unmatched. This CDR3 reads CASTRGQSNTEAFF. The CDR3 DNA is TGTGCCAGTACCCGGGGACAGTCGAACACTGAAGCTTTCTTT.

V gene TRBV29-1 combines with J gene TRBJ1-2, with D possibly matching TRBD1 (5 bases). The CDR3 covers 13 residues. Trimming stripped 4 bases from V and 1 base from J, with 10 bases between. From germline, CDR1 is SQVTM and CDR2 ANQGSEA. The CDR3 coding sequence is TGCAGCGTTGGGGGGGTCTTTAACTATGGCTACACCTTC. Translated, it gives CSVGGVFNYGYTF.

The chain is built from TRBV27 and TRBJ2-2, with D possibly matching TRBD1 (5 bases). Germline assignment: CDR1 MNHEY and CDR2 SMNVEV (reference sequence). The V end was cut by 6 bases, the J end by 1 base, with 12 bases between. This CDR3 comprises 15 residues. The CDR3 reads CASRTADKNTGELFF. CDR3 DNA sequence: TGTGCCAGCAGAACGGCGGACAAGAACACCGGGGAGCTGTTTTTT.

V gene TRBV18 combines with J gene TRBJ1-5; no firm D call. CDR3 length: 15 residues. Germline V gives CDR1 KGHSH, CDR2 LQKENI. The ends were cut back, 1 base at V and 6 bases at J, with 13 bases in the middle. The CDR3 sequence is CASSPRRVLGQPQHF. CDR3 in DNA: TGTGCCAGCTCACCACGGCGGGTTCTAGGTCAGCCCCAGCATTTT.

This clone appeared a few times. The chain links TRBV28 to TRBJ2-7; 10 bases line up with TRBD2. The CDR3 is 15 amino acids. CDR1 is MDHEN and CDR2 is SYDVKM in the germline V gene. J gave up 7 bases and V 7 bases, and 13 bases lay outside the gene matches. The CDR3 coding sequence is TGTGCCAGCATCGGTCTAGCGGGAGAGCTGGGAGAGCAGTACTTC. Protein sequence: CASIGLAGELGEQYF.

The V call is TRBV4-2, the J call TRBJ1-6; 8 bases align to TRBD1. V shed 1 base and J 10 bases; nucleotides not matched to a gene: 15. This CDR3 is built from 18 residues. Germline V gene data show CDR1 as LGHNA and CDR2 as YNFKEQ. The CDR3 protein is CASSQVPHRGGLSSPLHF. CDR3 coding DNA: TGTGCCAGCAGCCAAGTACCGCACAGGGGGGGATTGAGCTCACCCCTCCACTTT.

V and J are TRBV18 and TRBJ2-1; 8 positions agree with TRBD2. The V and J ends lost 3 bases and 10 bases, in that order; junction bases with no gene match: 8. This CDR3 region has 14 residues. From germline, CDR1 is KGHSH and CDR2 LQKENI. The CDR3 protein is CASSPGRASEEQFF. The CDR3 nucleotides read TGTGCCAGCTCACCCGGGAGGGCAAGCGAAGAGCAGTTCTTC.

The chain joins TRBV15 to TRBJ2-7, with 10 bases fitting TRBD1. The CDR3 totals 17 residues. V lost 0 bases to trimming and J lost 2 bases; unmatched junction nucleotides: 7. The V gene's germline CDR1 is LNHNV and CDR2 YYDKDF (reference sequence). The CDR3 nucleotides are TGTGCCACCAGCAGAGATTATGGGACAGGGGCTCCCTACGAGCAGTACTTC. Residues: CATSRDYGTGAPYEQYF.

The chain couples TRBV29-1 to TRBJ1-1; D is undetermined. In germline, CDR1 is SQVTM, CDR2 ANQGSEA. The CDR3 contains 12 residues. V was cut by 7 bases and J by 5 bases, with 14 bases left in between. The CDR3 nucleotides read TGCAGCGCTGCGTCTACGGGGACTGAAGCTTTCTTT. Its translation: CSAASTGTEAFF.

The chain joins TRBV30 to TRBJ2-1; D may be TRBD2 (5 bases). The CDR3 loop spans 15 amino acids. V gave up 3 bases and J gave up 2 bases, with 14 bases separating them. CDR1 and CDR2 (germline): GTSNPN, SVGIG (reference sequence). The CDR3 region has the DNA TGTGCCTGGAGAATAGCGTTTACTACCTACAATGAGCAGTTCTTC. Protein sequence: CAWRIAFTTYNEQFF.

In DNA form, the CDR3 reads TGTGCCACCAGTGGCTCCGGGACAGGGGTAAACATTCAGTACTTC. It specifies CATSGSGTGVNIQYF. This rearrangement joins TRBV24-1 to TRBJ2-4; TRBD1 matches at 10 bases. Germline CDR1 KGHDR, CDR2 SFDVKD. The CDR3 runs 15 residues. V lost 5 bases, J lost 6 bases, and 6 bases stayed unmatched.

The CDR3 sequence: CASSEEGAGLSYEQFF. In DNA form, the CDR3 reads TGTGCCAGCAGTGAAGAAGGAGCGGGATTATCATATGAGCAGTTCTTC. V is TRBV6-1 and J is TRBJ2-1; TRBD2 matches 7 bases. This CDR3 has 16 residues. Germline V gene sequence: CDR1 MNHNS, CDR2 SASEGT. Trimming at V came to 1 base and at J to 8 bases, leaving 11 bases not matched to a gene.

This sequence joins TRBV5-1 and TRBJ1-5, with D perhaps TRBD1 (6 bases). This CDR3 spans 15 amino acids. The germline V gene has CDR1 SGHRS and CDR2 YFSETQ. Trimming stripped 1 base from V and 4 bases from J, with 12 bases between. In nucleotides, the CDR3 is TGCGCCAGCAGCTTGTCAGGGGCCAGTAATCAGCCCCAGCATTTT. It translates to CASSLSGASNQPQHF.

The chain combines TRBV24-1 with TRBJ2-5; D perhaps matches TRBD1 (6 bases). The CDR3 spans 13 residues. Germline V CDR1 and CDR2: KGHDR, SFDVKD. V was cut by 5 bases and J by 7 bases, with 13 bases left in between. DNA of the CDR3: TGTGCCACCAGTGTGGGACAAGAAGTGACCCAGTACTTC. This encodes CATSVGQEVTQYF.

V and J are TRBV3-1 (or the pseudogene TRBV3-2) and TRBJ1-6, with 7 bases identical to TRBD1. The CDR3 length is 16 residues. CDR1 LGHDT and CDR2 YNNKEL come from the germline V gene (reference sequence). Trimming took 0 bases from V and 5 from J; bases not matched to a gene: 4. CDR3 protein: CASSQEMTGNNSPLHF. The CDR3 bases are TGTGCCAGCAGCCAAGAAATGACAGGGAATAATTCACCCCTCCACTTT.

The rearrangement links TRBV2 to TRBJ2-7, with D possibly TRBD1 on 6 matching bases. Germline V gene data show CDR1 as SNHLY and CDR2 as FYNNEI. V shed 6 bases and J shed 6 bases, with 15 bases lying between them. The CDR3 is 13 amino acids. The DNA of the CDR3 is TGTGCCAGCAGACTCACAGGGTATGGCGAGCAGTACTTC. This sequence encodes CASRLTGYGEQYF.

The V gene is TRBV9, the J gene TRBJ2-1; TRBD2 matches at 7 bases. Trimming cost V 2 bases and J 5 bases; bases outside gene matches: 4. CDR1 SGDLS and CDR2 YYNGEE come from the germline V gene. The CDR3 contains 14 residues. The CDR3 nucleotides are TGTGCCAGCAGCGTCTCCGGGACTAACAATGAGCAGTTCTTC. Encoded protein: CASSVSGTNNEQFF.

The chain recombines TRBV11-2 with TRBJ1-1; 7 bases agree with TRBD1. J was trimmed by 2 bases and V by 5 bases; bases with no gene match: 11. The CDR3 is 16 amino acids. Germline V gene data show CDR1 as SGHAT and CDR2 as FQNNGV. CDR3 sequence: CASSIWGQGVNTEAFF. CDR3 DNA: TGTGCCAGCAGCATCTGGGGGCAGGGGGTAAACACTGAAGCTTTCTTT.